Presented here are 17 T cell receptor beta chains from one specimen sequenced in a study of CD8 T cells in Susac syndrome (dated by TCRdb to the late 2010s). The library was prepared using the immunoSEQ multiplex PCR assay. RNA was extracted using the RNeasy kit, and roughly 0.5 to 1 microgram was reverse transcribed with random hexamers. The public reads were reprocessed in TCRdb via fastp at Q25 and MiXCR, keeping in-frame beta chains. Each CDR3 protein gets just one entry, which takes the most common genes and DNA from the rows behind it. This sample comprises roughly 180,000 distinct CDR3 sequences, about 94% of them detected only once. Clones ranked in the top ten supply roughly 0.097% of the sample. The specimen was CD4+ T cells from PBMCs. The receptors stem from a human donor with multiple sclerosis.

The chain is built from TRBV7-2 and TRBJ2-3; D is uncertain. The CDR3 consists of 14 residues. Germline CDR1 is SGHTA and CDR2 is FQGNSA. The V gene lost 3 bases and the J gene lost 7 bases, with 14 bases spanning the gap. CDR3 DNA sequence: TGTGCCAGCAGCTTTTCCGGATCGAGATATACGCAGTATTTT. The encoded protein is CASSFSGSRYTQYF.

The chain carries TRBV2 and TRBJ2-3, with D uncertain. The CDR3 covers 12 residues. Trimming pared 7 bases from V and 0 bases from J, leaving 5 bases between. Germline V lookup: CDR1 SNHLY, CDR2 FYNNEI. In DNA form, the CDR3 reads TGTGCCAGCACCCCTAGCACAGATACGCAGTATTTT. It codes for CASTPSTDTQYF.

V and J are TRBV5-1 and TRBJ1-1, with D unclear. The germline V gene encodes CDR1 SGHRS and CDR2 YFSETQ. The ends were cut back, 0 bases at V and 4 bases at J, with 10 bases in the middle. The CDR3 is 14 amino acids. The CDR3, as DNA: TGCGCCAGCAGCTTGGACGGAGGTGTCACTGAAGCTTTCTTT. This encodes CASSLDGGVTEAFF.

This clonotype was seen a single time. The genes are TRBV25-1 and TRBJ2-7, with 11 bases identical to TRBD2. There are 15 residues in the CDR3. CDR1 MGHDK and CDR2 SYGVNS come from the germline V gene. The trim removed 10 bases at V and 2 bases at J, leaving 10 bases unmatched. The CDR3 DNA sequence: TGTGCCAACTATCTAGCGGGGGGTAATACCTACGAGCAGTACTTC. Protein: CANYLAGGNTYEQYF.

The chain joins TRBV12-3 or TRBV12-4 to TRBJ1-1; weak D call: TRBD1 (6 bases). V was cut by 4 bases and J by 1 base, with 7 bases left in between. The CDR3 is 13 amino acids. DNA for the CDR3: TGTGCCAGCAGTTGGACAGCGAACACTGAAGCTTTCTTT. This encodes CASSWTANTEAFF.

The chain joins TRBV6-5 to TRBJ1-2; D is perhaps TRBD1 (5 bases). This CDR3 region has 13 residues. Germline V gene sequence: CDR1 MNHEY, CDR2 SVGAGI. V lost 6 bases, J lost 5 bases, and 13 bases lay in between. This CDR3 is CASSRGTAYGYTF. DNA for the CDR3: TGTGCCAGCAGCAGAGGGACGGCGTATGGCTACACCTTC.

The chain joins TRBV7-9 to TRBJ1-5; 7 positions agree with TRBD1. Losses at the gene ends were 2 bases for V and 3 bases for J; bases not matched to a gene: 7. The CDR3 runs to 16 residues. CDR1 is SEHNR, CDR2 FQNEAQ, per germline (reference sequence). CDR3 loop: CASSLSTGPFNQPQHF. In DNA form, the CDR3 reads TGTGCCAGCAGCTTATCGACAGGGCCTTTCAATCAGCCCCAGCATTTT.

This clonotype appeared once. The CDR3 region is CASSPWDGIKQFF. In nucleotides, the CDR3 is TGTGCCAGTAGTCCTTGGGACGGGATAAAGCAGTTCTTC. J is TRBJ2-1 and V is TRBV19; the D gene could be TRBD1 or TRBD2 (5 bases each). CDR3 length equals 13 residues. The germline CDR1 and CDR2 sequences are LNHDA and SQIVND (reference sequence). V was clipped by 5 bases and J by 11 bases, with 16 bases between them.

The V call is TRBV4-1, the J call TRBJ2-5; D remains ambiguous. Trimming left V 1 base short and J 4 bases short, with 16 bases between. The CDR3 extends over 16 amino acids. The germline CDR1 and CDR2 sequences are MGHRA and YSYEKL. DNA of the CDR3: TGCGCCAGCAGCCAAGGTGTCCAGCGCCTTCGAGAGACCCAGTACTTC. Amino acid sequence: CASSQGVQRLRETQYF.

The CDR3 reads CASSLNGAGYEQYF. CDR3 nucleotide sequence: TGTGCCAGCAGCTTAAACGGGGCGGGGTACGAGCAGTACTTC. The rearrangement uses TRBV13 and TRBJ2-7; a weak D match, TRBD2 (6 bases). Germline CDR1 and CDR2: PRHDT and FYEKMQ (reference sequence). The CDR3 totals 14 residues. The ends were cut back, 2 bases at V and 4 bases at J, with 12 bases in the middle.

The V gene is TRBV2, the J gene TRBJ1-2; no clear D. Germline loops: CDR1 SNHLY, CDR2 FYNNEI. Trimming shortened V by 1 base and J by 11 bases, and 17 bases separated the two germline ends. The CDR3 loop spans 14 amino acids. In nucleotides, the CDR3 is TGTGCCAGCAGTGAAGGGGGAACTCGTGCTGCTTACACCTTC. It specifies CASSEGGTRAAYTF.

The genes are TRBV6-1 and TRBJ2-5; D is ambiguous. V shed 2 bases and J shed 4 bases, with 14 bases lying between them. The V gene's germline CDR1 is MNHNS and CDR2 SASEGT. The CDR3 loop spans 15 amino acids. The CDR3 nucleotides are TGTGCCAGCAGTGAAAGCAGGCAGAGAATAGAGACCCAGTACTTC. It translates to CASSESRQRIETQYF.

This sequence joins TRBV2 and TRBJ2-7; 10 bases are shared with TRBD2. V lost 2 bases to trimming and J lost 3 bases; unmatched junction nucleotides: 4. Germline CDR1 and CDR2: SNHLY and FYNNEI. The length of the CDR3 is 15 residues. The CDR3 DNA sequence: TGTGCCAGCAGTGAACATACTAGCGGGAACTACGAGCAGTACTTC. This gives the protein CASSEHTSGNYEQYF.

V usage is TRBV5-1 and J usage is TRBJ1-2; 7 positions match TRBD1. Unmatched junction bases numbered 9, after V lost 0 bases and J lost 7 bases. Germline V lookup: CDR1 SGHRS, CDR2 YFSETQ. This CDR3 is 15 amino acids long. CDR3 DNA sequence: TGCGCCAGCAGCTTGGGGAGTAGGGGGCAGAGTGGCTACACCTTC. Protein sequence: CASSLGSRGQSGYTF.

The chain joins TRBV6-5 to TRBJ2-1, with 8 bases identical to TRBD1. The V gene's germline CDR1 is MNHEY and CDR2 SVGAGI. V was pared by 4 bases and J by 0 bases, with 2 bases of the junction left unmatched. This CDR3 region has 15 residues. CDR3 loop: CASSSTGGSYNEQFF. The CDR3 DNA sequence: TGTGCCAGCAGTTCAACAGGGGGCTCCTACAATGAGCAGTTCTTC.

This clonotype came up once. V usage is TRBV15 and J usage is TRBJ1-4; D is possibly TRBD1 (6 bases). V lost 3 bases to trimming and J lost 7 bases, with 6 bases between them. Germline-derived CDR1 and CDR2 are LNHNV and YYDKDF (reference sequence). CDR3 length: 12 residues. Here the CDR3 DNA reads TGTGCCACCAGCAGGGACAGTGAAAAACTGTTTTTT. It specifies CATSRDSEKLFF.

This sequence joins TRBV6-2 or TRBV6-3 and TRBJ2-1, with unresolved D. Trimming shortened V by 7 bases and J by 3 bases, and 4 bases separated the two germline ends. CDR3 length: 11 amino acids. CDR1 MNHEY and CDR2 SVGEGT come from the germline V gene. CDR3 sequence reads: CASNSYNEQFF. In DNA, the CDR3 is TGTGCCAGCAATAGCTACAATGAGCAGTTCTTC.